Following are 25 T cell receptor beta chains from one sample sequenced in a study of cytomegalovirus exposure and HLA in healthy donors (dated by TCRdb to 2016 to 2017). Receptor libraries were prepared by the immunoSEQ multiplex PCR assay. The multiplex PCR relied on a mix of 60 forward primers for TCR Vbeta segments and 13 reverse primers for TCR Jbeta segments. Entries here come from immuneACCESS through TCRdb and include only in-frame sequences with V and J called. Some clones fail to appear in such tables; in the studies checked, an unresolved V gene covers under half of the shortfall, and the cause of the remainder is unknown. The sample data list about 100,000 clones, and about three quarters of these were observed just once. The top ten clones comprise roughly 14% of the sample. Sequenced material: PBMCs. The receptors stem from a male donor in good health and CMV-seropositive.

This clone was counted only a few times. The V call is TRBV5-4, the J call TRBJ2-7; TRBD2 agrees at 7 bases. Germline-derived CDR1 and CDR2 are SGHNT and YYREEE (reference sequence). This CDR3 has 13 amino acids. V dropped 5 bases and J dropped 2; count of bases not matched to a gene: 4. The CDR3 coding sequence is TGTGCCAGCAGGGGACTACAGGCCTACGAGCAGTACTTC. It specifies CASRGLQAYEQYF.

This clone was picked up a small number of times. This chain connects TRBV6-1 to TRBJ1-2; D remains ambiguous. The V end was cut by 8 bases, the J end by 8 bases, with 9 bases between. Germline values: CDR1 MNHNS, CDR2 SASEGT. The length of the CDR3 is 10 residues. The CDR3 is CASRRGGYTF. CDR3 sequence (DNA): TGTGCCAGCCGGAGAGGCGGCTACACCTTC.

This rearrangement joins TRBV9 to TRBJ1-6; 10 bases agree with TRBD1. The CDR3 has 15 amino acids. Germline V CDR1 and CDR2: SGDLS, YYNGEE. The junction had 1 base not matched to a gene; V was cut back by 0 bases and J by 7 bases. The CDR3 DNA reads as TGTGCCAGCAGCGTAGGGGGACAGGGGAATTCACCCCTCCACTTT. Amino acids: CASSVGGQGNSPLHF.

V gene TRBV7-2 combines with J gene TRBJ1-4; no clear D gene. The V end was cut by 5 bases, the J end by 3 bases, with 16 bases between. The CDR3 sequence is 16 residues long. The germline gives CDR1 SGHTA, CDR2 FQGNSA. The CDR3 bases are TGTGCCAGCAGCCAAGGTGGGCCCTCGGCTAATGAAAAACTGTTTTTT. Translation gives CASSQGGPSANEKLFF.

The V and J genes are TRBV2 and TRBJ1-5; 7 bases match TRBD1. Germline lookup yields CDR1 SNHLY and CDR2 FYNNEI. Germline trimming cut 4 bases from V and 6 bases from J; bases unmatched to any gene: 12. The CDR3 is 16 amino acids. The CDR3 loop reads CASSGLDRVGSQPQHF. Written as DNA, the CDR3 is TGTGCCAGCAGTGGGCTCGACAGGGTAGGGAGTCAGCCCCAGCATTTT.

This clone was detected a few times. The rearrangement links TRBV5-1 to TRBJ2-5, with D uncertain. V lost 0 bases, J lost 3 bases, and 6 bases lay in between. The CDR3 totals 13 residues. CDR1 and CDR2 (germline): SGHRS, YFSETQ. The CDR3 bases are TGCGCCAGCAGCTTGGACATGGAAGAGACCCAGTACTTC. This sequence encodes CASSLDMEETQYF.

The rearrangement uses TRBV28 and TRBJ2-2; D is possibly TRBD1 (6 bases). V was shortened by 5 bases and J by 2 bases, with 15 bases between the two germline ends. Germline V gives CDR1 MDHEN, CDR2 SYDVKM. The CDR3 sequence is 16 residues long. The CDR3 reads CASSPPQGRNTGELFF. The CDR3 DNA follows: TGTGCCAGCAGTCCCCCACAGGGACGTAACACCGGGGAGCTGTTTTTT.

CDR3 sequence: CAWRVGQVRYGYTF. The DNA for the CDR3 is TGTGCCTGGAGGGTGGGGCAGGTTCGCTATGGCTACACCTTC. The chain recombines TRBV30 with TRBJ1-2; D may be TRBD1 (5 bases). Germline-derived CDR1 and CDR2 are GTSNPN and SVGIG (reference sequence). V was shortened by 3 bases and J by 4 bases, with 15 bases between the two germline ends. The CDR3 is 14 amino acids.

This rearrangement joins TRBV30 to TRBJ2-7, with 7 bases matching TRBD1. After removal of 7 bases from V and 2 bases from J, the junction contained 11 bases not matched to a gene. The CDR3 length is 14 residues. Germline CDR1 reads GTSNPN; CDR2 reads SVGIG (reference sequence). As DNA, the CDR3 is TGTGCCTCAACCCCAGGACAGGTTACCTACGAGCAGTACTTC. The encoded protein is CASTPGQVTYEQYF.

In nucleotides, the CDR3 is TGTGCCAGCAGCGCTAGCGGGGTGGGCACAGATACGCAGTATTTT. It encodes CASSASGVGTDTQYF. V usage is TRBV9 and J usage is TRBJ2-3; 9 nucleotides match TRBD2. The CDR3 covers 15 residues. J gave up 1 base and V 3 bases, and 3 bases lay outside the gene matches. Germline V gene sequence: CDR1 SGDLS, CDR2 YYNGEE.

The chain couples TRBV19 to TRBJ1-6, with TRBD1 as a possible D gene (6 bases). The CDR3 is made up of 14 amino acids. The ends were cut back, 7 bases at V and 9 bases at J, with 16 bases in the middle. The germline CDR1 and CDR2 sequences are LNHDA and SQIVND (reference sequence). The CDR3 loop is CASTTGGGSSPLHF. The CDR3 DNA reads TGTGCCAGTACTACGGGGGGGGGCAGTTCACCCCTCCACTTT.

The rearrangement joins TRBV4-2 to TRBJ2-7; 10 positions agree with TRBD1. Germline loops: CDR1 LGHNA, CDR2 YNFKEQ. The CDR3 length is 15 residues. J gave up 4 bases and V 3 bases, and 6 bases lay outside the gene matches. DNA of the CDR3: TGTGCCAGCAGCCAGACCAGGGACAGGGGTTACGAGCAGTACTTC. Protein: CASSQTRDRGYEQYF.

V is TRBV6-6 and J is TRBJ1-5; 7 positions match TRBD1. CDR1 and CDR2 (germline): MNHNY, SVGAGI (reference sequence). The CDR3 has 15 residues. J gave up 4 bases and V 6 bases, and 9 bases lay outside the gene matches. As DNA, the CDR3 is TGTGCCAGCAGAGACACGGACAGGTTAAATCAGCCCCAGCATTTT. Amino acid sequence: CASRDTDRLNQPQHF.

This chain connects TRBV14 to TRBJ2-7; 7 positions agree with TRBD2. This CDR3 is 18 amino acids long. Germline lookup yields CDR1 SGHDN and CDR2 FVKESK. Trimming removed 2 bases from V and 0 bases from J; junction bases left unmatched: 13. The CDR3 spells CASSQLGRGPLPSYEQYF. CDR3 nucleotides: TGTGCCAGCAGCCAATTGGGGAGGGGCCCTCTCCCCTCCTACGAGCAGTACTTC.

The rearrangement joins TRBV13 to TRBJ2-7; 7 nucleotides align to TRBD2. Germline CDR1 PRHDT, CDR2 FYEKMQ (reference sequence). The CDR3 consists of 12 residues. The V and J ends lost 0 bases and 9 bases, in that order; junction bases with no gene match: 2. The CDR3 region is CASSLGREGQYF. The CDR3 DNA sequence: TGTGCCAGCAGCTTAGGTAGGGAGGGGCAGTACTTC.

CDR3 residues: CASSSVREKLFF. The CDR3 coding sequence is TGTGCCAGCAGCTCCGTGCGGGAAAAACTGTTTTTT. V usage is TRBV7-2 and J usage is TRBJ1-4, with D unresolved. V was trimmed by 4 bases and J by 8 bases, leaving 8 bases between them. The CDR3 extends over 12 amino acids. The germline gives CDR1 SGHTA, CDR2 FQGNSA.

The chain employs TRBV19 and TRBJ1-5; D remains ambiguous. The CDR3 spans 14 residues. The V gene lost 6 bases and the J gene lost 5 bases, with 14 bases spanning the gap. Germline lookup yields CDR1 LNHDA and CDR2 SQIVND (reference sequence). CDR3 DNA: TGTGCCAGTAGCGCGGGATCTTCTTATCAGCCCCAGCATTTT. Translating it yields CASSAGSSYQPQHF. Full variable domain (outside the CDR3, taken from reference TRBV19 and TRBJ1-5): DGGITQSPKYLFRKEGQNVTLSCEQNLNHDAMYWYRQDPGQGLRLIYYSQIVNDFQKGDIAEGYSVSREKKESFPLTVTSAQKNPTAFYLCASSAGSSYQPQHFGDGTRLSIL.

The chain is built from TRBV12-5 and TRBJ1-5; 10 nucleotides line up with TRBD1. CDR3 length equals 16 residues. With V trimmed by 1 base and J by 7 bases, 7 bases remained unmatched. Germline V gives CDR1 LGHNT, CDR2 FRNRAP. The CDR3 is CASGLGRGTGAQPQHF. The CDR3 coding sequence is TGTGCTAGTGGTTTGGGGAGGGGGACAGGGGCACAGCCCCAGCATTTT.

J is TRBJ2-5 and V is TRBV5-4; D may be TRBD2 (6 bases). Germline values: CDR1 SGHNT, CDR2 YYREEE (reference sequence). The V gene lost 4 bases and the J gene lost 3 bases, with 16 bases spanning the gap. The CDR3 runs to 15 residues. CDR3 DNA sequence: TGTGCCAGCAGCCCGGGGGTACACGAAGAAGAGACCCAGTACTTC. Translated: CASSPGVHEEETQYF. Full variable domain (remainder filled in from reference TRBV5-4 and TRBJ2-5): ETGVTQSPTHLIKTRGQQVTLRCSSQSGHNTVSWYQQALGQGPQFIFQYYREEENGRGNFPPRFSGLQFPNYSSELNVNALELDDSALYLCASSPGVHEEETQYFGPGTRLLVL.

This clone occurred a few times. The rearrangement uses TRBV6-4 and TRBJ2-5; 7 bases align to TRBD1. This CDR3 comprises 14 residues. J was trimmed by 4 bases and V by 6 bases; bases with no gene match: 8. CDR1 MRHNA and CDR2 SNTAGT come from the germline V gene. The CDR3 nucleotides read TGTGCCAGCAGCCGGGACAGCGGAGTAGAGACCCAGTACTTC. Amino acids: CASSRDSGVETQYF.

The chain joins TRBV5-4 to TRBJ2-3, with 7 bases matching TRBD2. CDR3 length: 17 amino acids. Germline loops: CDR1 SGHNT, CDR2 YYREEE (reference sequence). After removal of 2 bases from V and 0 bases from J, the junction contained 9 bases not matched to a gene. CDR3 amino acids: CASSLRRGLPSTDTQYF. CDR3 nucleotide sequence: TGTGCCAGCAGCTTAAGACGGGGACTACCTAGCACAGATACGCAGTATTTT.

The chain is built from TRBV9 and TRBJ2-3, with 9 bases matching TRBD1. This CDR3 is 16 amino acids long. CDR1 is SGDLS, CDR2 YYNGEE, per germline. The junction had 10 bases not matched to a gene; V was cut back by 3 bases and J by 5 bases. CDR3 amino acids: CASSGRTGDARDTQYF. The CDR3 nucleotides are TGTGCCAGCAGCGGAAGGACAGGGGATGCCAGAGATACGCAGTATTTT.

The chain uses TRBV11-2 and TRBJ2-2; D uncertain. The CDR3 is 15 residues long. V dropped 2 bases and J dropped 3 bases, with 10 bases sitting between them. Germline assignment: CDR1 SGHAT and CDR2 FQNNGV. The CDR3 coding sequence is TGTGCCAGCAGCTTATCCGGGTCGGACACCGGGGAGCTGTTTTTT. It specifies CASSLSGSDTGELFF.

In DNA form, the CDR3 reads TGTGCCAGCAGCCGACTAGCGAGGGGGTACAATGAGCAGTTCTTC. This encodes CASSRLARGYNEQFF. The rearrangement links TRBV6-5 to TRBJ2-1; 8 bases agree with TRBD2. CDR3 length: 15 amino acids. The V segment lost 6 bases and the J segment 4 bases; nucleotides outside the gene matches: 8. Germline loops: CDR1 MNHEY, CDR2 SVGAGI.

The chain uses TRBV6-6 and TRBJ1-2, with 7 bases lining up with TRBD1. Germline V gives CDR1 MNHNY, CDR2 SVGAGI (reference sequence). V was clipped by 6 bases and J by 2 bases; unmatched bases: 0. The CDR3 sequence is 12 residues long. The CDR3 sequence is CASRTGNYGYTF. In DNA form, the CDR3 reads TGTGCCAGCAGGACAGGGAACTATGGCTACACCTTC.